This T cell receptor beta chain was identified during a study of circulating and synovial CD4+ cells in juvenile arthritis. General study points: Shared-clonotype fractions with synovium likely underestimate full repertoire overlap. The pathogenic-like versus bulk T cell difference escaped Vbeta family analysis. CPL and bulk CD4 samples differed at least tenfold in T cell genomes. Circulating pathogenic-like lymphocytes shared a substantially higher fraction of CDR3 sequences with synovium than bulk blood.

Sequencing was performed with immunoSEQ multiplex PCR; in TCRdb, only in-frame clones are kept and a portion is missing. Here the sample spans some 30,000 clones, approximately 92% being singletons. V was trimmed by 7 bases and J by 0 bases, leaving 16 bases between them. The CDR3 spans 15 residues. Germline V gene sequence: CDR1 LNHDA, CDR2 SQIVND (reference sequence). Comment on this clone: Antigen: not known.

The source of this sequence is a human donor with juvenile idiopathic arthritis. The chain carries TRBV19 and TRBJ2-7; D is perhaps TRBD1 (6 bases). The sequenced material came from CD4+ T cells from blood. CDR3 sequence: CASTSGAASSYEQYF. CDR3 coding DNA: TGTGCCAGTACCTCAGGGGCGGCTAGCTCCTACGAGCAGTACTTC.